Following are 15 T cell receptor beta chains from one sample sequenced in a study of blood T cell repertoires in COVID-19. Repertoires were generated with immunoSEQ multiplex PCR, while TCRdb's copy carries only in-frame clones and drops some. In the table there are about 290,000 clones, approximately 88% of which are singletons. The sequencing sample was made of PBMCs or T cells enriched from blood (not recorded which). The receptor source for this set is a woman in her thirties or forties who had recovered from COVID-19.

This chain uses TRBV12-3 or TRBV12-4 with TRBJ2-7, with a weak D call TRBD2 (5 bases). This CDR3 comprises 13 residues. Trimming took off 4 bases at V and 2 bases at J, with 9 bases between the two ends. CDR3 loop: CASSSTGTYEQYF. The CDR3 DNA is TGTGCCAGCAGTTCAACCGGGACCTACGAGCAGTACTTC.

The chain's CDR3 is CASSPGQVGNYGYTF. DNA for the CDR3: TGTGCCAGCAGCCCTGGACAGGTCGGGAACTATGGCTACACCTTC. The chain links TRBV25-1 to TRBJ1-2; the match to TRBD1 covers 7 bases. The CDR3 totals 15 residues. In germline, CDR1 is MGHDK, CDR2 SYGVNS. V was clipped by 6 bases and J by 2 bases; unmatched bases: 9.

The chain couples TRBV5-8 to TRBJ2-3, with D tentatively TRBD1 (5 bases). CDR3 length: 14 amino acids. Germline V gene lookup returns CDR1 SGHTS and CDR2 YDEGEE. The V end lost 4 bases, the J end lost 2 bases, and 11 bases lay between the germline ends. CDR3 sequence (DNA): TGTGCCAGCAGCCAAGGACAAGTCACAGATACGCAGTATTTT. This encodes CASSQGQVTDTQYF.

Written as DNA, the CDR3 is TGCGCCAGCAGCATACAGGTATCCCTTCAGGATGGCTACACCTTC. Residues: CASSIQVSLQDGYTF. J is TRBJ1-2 and V is TRBV5-1, with a tentative D call TRBD1 (5 bases). The CDR3 covers 15 residues. CDR1 SGHRS and CDR2 YFSETQ come from the germline V gene. V lost 4 bases and J lost 6, with 19 bases in between.

The chain employs TRBV5-1 and TRBJ2-7, with 10 bases matching TRBD2. Germline assignment: CDR1 SGHRS and CDR2 YFSETQ. The CDR3 contains 12 residues. With V trimmed by 4 bases and J by 7 bases, 2 bases remained unmatched. The CDR3: CASSPGLAEQYF. CDR3 DNA: TGCGCCAGCAGCCCGGGACTAGCGGAGCAGTACTTC. Variable domain in full (rest from reference TRBV5-1 and TRBJ2-7): KAGVTQTPRYLIKTRGQQVTLSCSPISGHRSVSWYQQTPGQGLQFLFEYFSETQRNKGNFPGRFSGRQFSNSRSEMNVSTLELGDSALYLCASSPGLAEQYFGPGTRLTVT.

The V gene is TRBV27, the J gene TRBJ1-3; 7 positions match TRBD1. The V segment lost 5 bases and the J segment 0 bases; nucleotides outside the gene matches: 7. The CDR3 runs 16 residues. Germline CDR1 MNHEY, CDR2 SMNVEV (reference sequence). CDR3 nucleotides: TGTGCCAGCAGTCCGAAGGGGGACAGCTCTGGAAACACCATATATTTT. As protein: CASSPKGDSSGNTIYF.

The genes are TRBV3-1 (or the pseudogene TRBV3-2) and TRBJ2-1; tentative D call: TRBD2 (6 bases). Germline V lookup: CDR1 LGHDT, CDR2 YNNKEL (reference sequence). CDR3 size: 14 residues. The germline V and J ends were trimmed by 3 bases and 12 bases, with 18 bases remaining between them. This CDR3 is CASSQGWTRGRQFF. In DNA, the CDR3 is TGTGCCAGCAGCCAGGGCTGGACGCGGGGTCGGCAGTTCTTC.

The chain employs TRBV6-5 and TRBJ2-7; a possible D gene is TRBD1 (5 bases). Germline V gene lookup returns CDR1 MNHEY and CDR2 SVGAGI. V lost 6 bases, J lost 0 bases, and 15 bases lay in between. This CDR3 is 15 amino acids long. The CDR3 coding sequence is TGTGCCAGCAGCGTCAGCGACAGCCCCTCCTACGAGCAGTACTTC. Translation: CASSVSDSPSYEQYF.

The chain links TRBV7-9 to TRBJ2-6, with a possible D match to TRBD2 (5 bases). Germline V lookup: CDR1 SEHNR, CDR2 FQNEAQ (reference sequence). V lost 5 bases and J lost 1, with 21 bases in between. The CDR3 covers 19 residues. The CDR3 region has the DNA TGTGCCAGCAGCGCCGGGATCGGCAGGATACTTTCTGGGGCCAACGTCCTGACTTTC. Translated: CASSAGIGRILSGANVLTF.

The rearrangement links TRBV9 to TRBJ1-3; D is ambiguous. V lost 4 bases and J 0 bases, leaving 11 bases between the germline ends. The CDR3 consists of 15 residues. In germline, CDR1 is SGDLS, CDR2 YYNGEE. CDR3 nucleotide sequence: TGTGCCAGCAGCACCCAGACACACTCTGGAAACACCATATATTTT. Translation: CASSTQTHSGNTIYF.

This chain connects TRBV6-2 or TRBV6-3 to TRBJ2-5; TRBD2 might be the D (5 bases). V lost 5 bases and J lost 3, with 7 bases in between. CDR3 size: 12 residues. The germline CDR1 and CDR2 sequences are MNHEY and SVGEGT. CDR3 sequence reads: CASSDYKETQYF. The CDR3 DNA is TGTGCCAGCAGTGACTACAAAGAGACCCAGTACTTC.

A note on this clone: The sample carries other DNA sequences with the same CDR3. The CDR3 DNA follows: TGTGCCAGCAGTGAACTAGCGGGGGGTTACAATGAGCAGTTCTTC. Translated, it gives CASSELAGGYNEQFF. The V call is TRBV6-1, the J call TRBJ2-1; 11 bases agree with TRBD2. Germline V gene data show CDR1 as MNHNS and CDR2 as SASEGT. The CDR3 is 15 amino acids. V trimming: 2 bases; J trimming: 4 bases; junction bases outside the gene matches: 1.

The rearrangement uses TRBV4-1 and TRBJ2-2; TRBD1 is a possible D gene (5 bases). Trimming cost V 4 bases and J 6 bases, with 15 bases left between them. The CDR3 spans 15 residues. CDR1 and CDR2 from the germline V gene are MGHRA and YSYEKL. For the CDR3, the DNA is TGCGCCAGCAGCCCCCGGCAGGGCGGCGCCGGGGAGCTGTTTTTT. It is translated as CASSPRQGGAGELFF.

The chain is built from TRBV30 and TRBJ1-2, with 7 bases aligning to TRBD1. This CDR3 has 15 amino acids. Germline V gene data show CDR1 as GTSNPN and CDR2 as SVGIG (reference sequence). V shed 4 bases, J shed 2 bases, and the junction held 10 bases outside the gene matches. The CDR3 loop reads CAWILPGQHNYGYTF. The CDR3 DNA reads as TGTGCCTGGATTTTACCGGGACAGCACAACTATGGCTACACCTTC.

The chain links TRBV27 to TRBJ2-1; D possibly corresponds to TRBD2 (5 bases). The germline gives CDR1 MNHEY, CDR2 SMNVEV (reference sequence). V was clipped by 6 bases and J by 2 bases, with 14 bases between them. This CDR3 is built from 15 residues. CDR3 amino acids: CASSLTGFAYNEQFF. As DNA, the CDR3 is TGTGCCAGCAGCCTAACGGGGTTCGCCTACAATGAGCAGTTCTTC.